Listed below are T cell receptor beta chains from one sample, sequenced in a study of lymphopenia after photon versus proton radiotherapy. Measured with immunoSEQ multiplex PCR; TCRdb has only the in-frame clones, and not every one. The sample carries more than 30,000 clones, over 75% recorded once. The starting material was peripheral blood, obtained from a patient treated with photon-based radiotherapy. These receptors were taken from a man aged 50-60 years with gastric cancer. Each CDR3 is given with its conserved first and last residue. The D gene is left open where the match is weak. Expanded clones get a size class; other rows say once, few or many, or leave the size out.

V gene	D gene	clone size	J gene	CDR3 protein	CDR3 DNA
TRBV11-2	TRBD2	NA	TRBJ2-1	CASRPIQREDLYNEQFF	TGTGCCAGCAGACCAATACAGCGGGAGGACCTTTACAATGAGCAGTTCTTC
TRBV18	NA	NA	TRBJ1-1	CASSPPGRGPIGATEAFF	TGTGCCAGCTCACCACCTGGCAGGGGCCCAATAGGAGCCACTGAAGCTTTCTTT
TRBV9	NA	once	TRBJ2-5	CASSLEGNQETQYF	TGTGCCAGCAGTCTGGAGGGTAACCAAGAGACCCAGTACTTC
TRBV18	TRBD2	NA	TRBJ2-1	CASSPLLAGGPYNEQFF	TGTGCCAGCTCACCACTCCTAGCGGGAGGCCCCTACAATGAGCAGTTCTTC
TRBV2	NA	few	TRBJ1-2	CASSEGQGGGYTF	TGTGCCAGCAGCGAGGGGCAGGGAGGCGGCTACACCTTC
TRBV11-2	TRBD1	once	TRBJ2-7	CASSLDPGGNEQYF	TGTGCCAGCAGCTTAGACCCAGGGGGCAACGAGCAGTACTTC
TRBV4-1	NA	NA	TRBJ2-7	CASSQGRGSSYEQYF	TGCGCCAGCAGCCAAGGCAGGGGCTCCTCCTACGAGCAGTACTTC
TRBV7-3	TRBD2	NA	TRBJ2-1	CASSSGLAGGQFF	TGTGCCAGCAGCTCGGGACTAGCGGGAGGGCAGTTCTTC
TRBV7-3	NA	NA	TRBJ2-1	CASSLGSGSEQFF	TGTGCCAGCAGCTTAGGCAGCGGTAGTGAGCAGTTCTTC
TRBV5-1	TRBD2	NA	TRBJ2-1	CASTLGTSGSNEQFF	TGCGCCAGCACCCTCGGGACTAGCGGGAGCAATGAGCAGTTCTTC
TRBV6-4	NA	few	TRBJ2-1	CASSDFSYNEQFF	TGTGCCAGCAGTGATTTCTCCTACAATGAGCAGTTCTTC
TRBV7-2	TRBD1	NA	TRBJ2-7	CASSFPGTGQEQYF	TGTGCCAGCAGCTTCCCCGGGACAGGCCAGGAGCAGTACTTC
TRBV27	NA	NA	TRBJ2-3	CASSLSPGAFTDTQYF	TGTGCCAGCAGTTTATCGCCGGGGGCTTTCACAGATACGCAGTATTTT
TRBV19	NA	few	TRBJ1-5	CASSLQGNQPQHF	TGTGCCAGTAGCCTACAGGGTAATCAGCCCCAGCATTTT
TRBV10-3	NA	NA	TRBJ2-1	CAISDPSVSSYNEQFF	TGTGCCATCAGTGACCCCAGTGTAAGCTCCTACAATGAGCAGTTCTTC
TRBV30	NA	NA	TRBJ1-1	CALRAALTIPGTEAFF	TGTGCCTTGAGGGCAGCACTAACAATACCTGGTACTGAAGCTTTCTTT
TRBV19	NA	NA	TRBJ2-5	CASSIMASSETQYF	TGTGCCAGTAGTATAATGGCTAGCTCAGAGACCCAGTACTTC
TRBV29-1	NA	NA	TRBJ2-5	CSTVEETQYF	TGCAGCACCGTAGAAGAGACCCAGTACTTC
TRBV4-3	TRBD2	NA	TRBJ2-5	CASSQDLASGRGETQYF	TGCGCCAGCAGCCAAGATCTGGCTAGCGGGAGGGGGGAGACCCAGTACTTC
TRBV7-9	NA	NA	TRBJ2-7	CASNPLSYEQYF	TGTGCCAGCAACCCTTTAAGCTACGAGCAGTACTTC
TRBV11-3	NA	NA	TRBJ2-1	CASSPSWERGPAYNEQFF	TGTGCCAGCAGCCCCTCTTGGGAGCGCGGACCCGCCTACAATGAGCAGTTCTTC
TRBV7-2	TRBD2	NA	TRBJ2-5	CASSPSGRPEETQYF	TGTGCCAGCAGCCCTAGCGGGAGGCCCGAAGAGACCCAGTACTTC
TRBV29-1	NA	NA	TRBJ2-5	CSVPGPQETQYF	TGCAGCGTGCCGGGACCCCAAGAGACCCAGTACTTC
TRBV5-1	TRBD2	NA	TRBJ2-4	CASSTRGEDIQYF	TGCGCCAGCAGCACTCGGGGGGAGGACATTCAGTACTTC
TRBV7-9	TRBD1	NA	TRBJ1-6	CASSPGTGLNSPLHF	TGTGCCAGCAGCCCAGGGACAGGGCTTAATTCACCCCTCCACTTT
TRBV9	TRBD2	NA	TRBJ2-1	CASSVGAGGRGLAANEQFF	TGTGCCAGCAGCGTAGGGGCAGGGGGAAGGGGACTAGCAGCCAATGAGCAGTTCTTC
TRBV4-1	TRBD2	NA	TRBJ2-7	CASSQAASGSYEQYF	TGCGCCAGCAGCCAAGCGGCTAGCGGGAGTTACGAGCAGTACTTC
TRBV19	NA	medium-sized	TRBJ1-5	CASSPGLKKGRNQPQHF	TGTGCCAGTAGCCCGGGACTCAAAAAAGGCCGCAATCAGCCCCAGCATTTT
TRBV19	NA	once	TRBJ1-4	CASSIAGAHSTNEKLFF	TGTGCCAGTAGTATTGCAGGGGCCCATTCAACTAATGAAAAACTGTTTTTT
TRBV7-6	TRBD1	NA	TRBJ1-4	CASSLDGQANEKLFF	TGTGCCAGCAGCTTAGATGGACAGGCCAATGAAAAACTGTTTTTT
TRBV4-1	NA	few	TRBJ2-2	CASSQGRGMVVTGELFF	TGCGCCAGCAGCCAAGGTCGGGGAATGGTCGTGACCGGGGAGCTGTTTTTT